Listed below are T cell receptor beta chains from one sample, sequenced in a study of blood T cell repertoires in COVID-19. Clones were read by immunoSEQ multiplex PCR, and TCRdb kept only the in-frame ones, dropping some. The sample records approximately 400,000 clones, around 87% being singletons. The material sequenced was PBMCs or T cells enriched from blood (not recorded which). Source of these receptors: a man aged 25 to 40 who had recovered from COVID-19. The CDR3 runs from the conserved cysteine through the conserved F or W. The order of the fields is D gene, J gene, clone size, V gene, CDR3 protein, CDR3 DNA. The D gene is left open where the match is weak. Only some rows state a clone size, as once, few, many or a class for expanded clones.

>-|TRBJ2-5|-|TRBV9
CASSVFEKETQYF
TGTGCCAGCAGCGTATTCGAGAAGGAGACCCAGTACTTC
>-|TRBJ1-2|-|TRBV12-3/TRBV12-4
CASSLRRFYGYTF
TGTGCCAGCAGCTTGCGAAGATTCTATGGCTACACCTTC
>-|TRBJ2-5|once|TRBV30
CAWSGAGKETQYF
TGTGCCTGGAGTGGGGCCGGGAAAGAGACCCAGTACTTC
>TRBD2|TRBJ2-3|-|TRBV7-2
CASSLVGGADTQYF
TGTGCCAGCAGCTTAGTCGGGGGGGCAGATACGCAGTATTTT
>-|TRBJ2-2|-|TRBV30
CAWSLGAGGELFF
TGTGCCTGGAGTTTAGGGGCCGGCGGGGAGCTGTTTTTT
>TRBD1|TRBJ1-2|-|TRBV28
CASSFNRGGYTF
TGTGCCAGCAGTTTCAACAGGGGTGGCTACACCTTC
>-|TRBJ2-3|-|TRBV10-1
CASSGGVGARTQYF
TGCGCCAGCAGTGGAGGAGTAGGGGCGCGGACGCAGTATTTT
>-|TRBJ1-5|-|TRBV18
CASSGNRIDSNQPQHF
TGTGCCAGCTCAGGAAACAGGATCGATAGCAATCAGCCCCAGCATTTT
>-|TRBJ1-6|-|TRBV5-6
CASSLGQLNSPLHF
TGTGCCAGCAGCTTGGGACAGTTAAACTCACCCCTCCACTTT
>-|TRBJ2-7|-|TRBV7-2
CASSLRSDYYEQYF
TGTGCCAGCAGCTTAAGGTCCGACTACTACGAGCAGTACTTC
>TRBD1|TRBJ1-1|-|TRBV6-2/TRBV6-3
CASSYSKGQVRTEAFF
TGTGCCAGCAGTTACTCGAAGGGACAGGTGCGAACTGAAGCTTTCTTT
>TRBD2|TRBJ2-2|-|TRBV3-1/TRBV3-2
CASRLTSGGTGELFF
TGTGCCAGCAGGTTGACTAGCGGGGGGACCGGGGAGCTGTTTTTT
>TRBD1|TRBJ1-2|-|TRBV4-3
CASSPTGDGRYGYTF
TGCGCCAGCAGCCCGACAGGGGACGGTAGATATGGCTACACCTTC
>TRBD2|TRBJ2-3|-|TRBV4-2
CASSQTSGVDTQYF
TGTGCCAGCAGCCAGACTAGCGGGGTGGATACGCAGTATTTT
>TRBD2|TRBJ2-3|-|TRBV5-4
CASSFGTSGTDTQYF
TGTGCCAGCAGCTTCGGGACTAGCGGCACAGATACGCAGTATTTT
>TRBD2|TRBJ2-1|-|TRBV7-2
CASSLELAGRNEQFF
TGTGCCAGCAGCTTAGAACTAGCGGGGCGAAATGAGCAGTTCTTC
>TRBD2|TRBJ2-1|-|TRBV12-5
CASGPGTSGAILLYNEQFF
TGTGCTAGTGGTCCAGGGACTAGCGGGGCAATACTCTTGTACAATGAGCAGTTCTTC
>-|TRBJ2-2|-|TRBV19
CASTQYLRTGELFF
TGTGCCAGTACCCAATACTTACGCACCGGGGAGCTGTTTTTT
>TRBD2|TRBJ2-7|-|TRBV3-1/TRBV3-2
CASSQSLAAGEQYF
TGTGCCAGCAGCCAATCTCTAGCGGCGGGGGAGCAGTACTTC
>TRBD1|TRBJ2-6|-|TRBV9
CASSVDRASGANVLTF
TGTGCCAGCAGCGTCGACAGGGCCTCTGGGGCCAACGTCCTGACTTTC
>-|TRBJ2-2|-|TRBV4-3
CASSQRGGRGELFF
TGCGCCAGCAGCCAACGCGGCGGGCGCGGGGAGCTGTTTTTT
>TRBD2|TRBJ2-3|-|TRBV11-3
CASSQRGAGADTQYF
TGTGCCAGCAGCCAGCGGGGGGCGGGCGCAGATACGCAGTATTTT
>TRBD2|TRBJ2-1|-|TRBV5-1
CASSGTSGATYNEQFF
TGCGCCAGCAGCGGAACTAGCGGGGCCACCTACAATGAGCAGTTCTTC
>-|TRBJ2-7|-|TRBV11-2
CASSLEWTDYEQYF
TGTGCCAGCAGCTTAGAATGGACAGACTACGAGCAGTACTTC
>TRBD1|TRBJ1-5|-|TRBV6-1
CASSAATGRLNQPQHF
TGTGCCAGCAGTGCGGCGACAGGGAGATTGAATCAGCCCCAGCATTTT
>-|TRBJ2-3|-|TRBV3-1/TRBV3-2
CASSQDGGGRTDTQYF
TGTGCCAGCAGCCAAGACGGCGGCGGTAGGACAGATACGCAGTATTTT
>TRBD2|TRBJ2-1|-|TRBV2
CASGAPRGGFYEQFF
TGTGCCAGCGGGGCCCCGCGGGGGGGCTTTTATGAGCAGTTCTTC
>-|TRBJ2-6|-|TRBV6-2/TRBV6-3
CASSYIAGANVLTF
TGTGCCAGCAGTTACATCGCTGGGGCCAACGTCCTGACTTTC
>-|TRBJ2-3|-|TRBV9
CASSVEGRRGDTQYF
TGTGCCAGCAGCGTAGAAGGCCGCAGGGGAGATACGCAGTATTTT
>TRBD1|TRBJ1-5|-|TRBV12-3/TRBV12-4
CASSIQGAQPQHF
TGTGCCAGCAGTATCCAGGGGGCGCAGCCCCAGCATTTT
>TRBD1|TRBJ1-1|-|TRBV10-3
CAISKEGQGLMNTEAFF
TGTGCCATCAGTAAAGAGGGACAGGGATTAATGAACACTGAAGCTTTCTTT